This T cell receptor (beta chain) was identified during a study of T cells in Graves' hyperthyroidism and ophthalmopathy (dated by TCRdb to the late 2010s). At the level of the whole study: Peripheral blood samples were taken at the time of initial diagnosis, prior to any treatment. To identify TCR V-J signatures that set the groups apart, the researchers used a discovery cohort of more than 95 patients, made up of 40 to 45 with Graves' ophthalmopathy and 57 with stable Graves' hyperthyroidism. Prospective prediction of ophthalmopathy was tested in an independent validation cohort consisting of fewer than 20 hyperthyroidism patients and more than 15 patients who later progressed to ophthalmopathy. The approximately 98 discovery patients were randomly divided into training and test sets at a 7:3 ratio. In addition, the study compared T-cell repertoires in thyroid tissue and in blood from six Graves' hyperthyroidism patients. After sampling, hyperthyroidism patients received methimazole starting at 30 mg daily, and ophthalmopathy patients received high-dose intravenous methylprednisolone. TCR Vbeta CDR3 sequencing of some 140 peripheral blood samples (more than 40 ophthalmopathy, about 74 hyperthyroidism and around 17 progressor patients) is reported in the paper. On the study overall, not on this receptor specifically: No statistical method was used to set the sample size in advance, and investigators knew the group allocation. Blood samples also contained most of the expanded thyroid clonotypes (frequency above 0.001), which suggests that blood repertoires may reflect thyroid immune responses. In cross-validation, a model built on a 13 V-J signature told ophthalmopathy apart from stable hyperthyroidism with under 90% sensitivity and approximately 84% specificity, and in testing the same model reached 80%/75%. In validation, the model predicted progression to ophthalmopathy a median of about 5.9 months before onset, with over 60% sensitivity and about 72% specificity.

Measured from the cysteine to the phenylalanine, the CDR3 is 13 residues long. The only DNA kept is the CDR3, 39 bases in frame from the first base. Via the germline V gene, CDR1 is SGDLS and CDR2 YYNGEE. Deletion took 0 bases off V and 5 bases off J, with a span of 8 bases between the germline ends. This clonotype was seen many times. Its specific antigen is unknown. One base away there is no much larger clone; base qualities are not given. Ophthalmopathy patients had moderately to severely active disease, Clinical Activity Score of at least 3, NOSPECS grade of at least 4, and duration under 3 months. Exclusion was applied to patients with uncontrolled infections, other autoimmune diseases, pregnancy or lactation. Diagnoses relied on clinical symptoms, serum thyroxine and TRAb, thyroid ultrasound and orbital computed tomography. Ficoll-Paque density gradient centrifugation was used to isolate PBMCs from approximately 10 ml of fresh peripheral blood. Total RNA was extracted using Trizol reagent, and RNA quality was assessed on an Agilent 2100 Bioanalyzer.

Amplification of TCR beta CDR3 regions was carried out from RNA transcripts. A first-round RT-PCR of the TCR CDR3 used the HTBI primer set with the Qiagen OneStep RT-PCR kit. Libraries were constructed in a second round of multiplex PCR, after which size selection and purification were carried out. The libraries were sequenced on an Illumina HiSeq2000 using paired-end 100 bp reads. The source study handled its data this way. SOAPnuke was used to process the raw data, removing reads that contained adapters or uncalled bases, had a mean Phred below 15, or lacked an exact match to the constant primer or identifier. COPE v1.2.5 was used to merge the high-quality paired reads, and each unique nucleotide sequence was defined as a clonotype. MiTCR v1.1 was used to align clonotypes to the IMGT TRBV, TRBD and TRBJ reference segments. The analysis was restricted to V-J combinations with a frequency above 0.0001, which together covered 99% to 99.2% of the repertoires. A TCS score was defined as the ratio of F50 (clonal expansion) to E x V (chaos), with BLOSUM62-based TCRdist applied between CDR3 peptides within each V-J. Welch's t-statistics and random forest reduced around 510 V-J features to roughly 13, which were used in a naive Bayes classifier (R e1071). Starting from the raw public reads, TCRdb applied fastp trimming at Q25, assembled clones with MiXCR and retained in-frame beta chains. Each CDR3 protein gets just one entry, which takes the most common genes and DNA from the rows behind it. The V and J calls were not made by the authors but by TCRdb's processing. Present in this sample are under 350,000 distinct CDR3 sequences, approximately 14% of which were seen just once. Of the sample, almost 35% is held by the ten largest clones.

The TCR was taken from a woman aged 40 to 55 with Graves' ophthalmopathy. The rearranged chain carries TRBV9 and TRBJ2-5, with no reliable assignment of the D segment. Specimen: blood. The CDR3 is CASSVGQGETQYF. The sequenced DNA: TGTGCCAGCAGCGTAGGGCAAGGGGAGACCCAGTACTTC.